These T cell receptor beta chains were read from a single sample in a study of long-term antiretroviral therapy in people with HIV. Libraries were prepared by immunoSEQ multiplex PCR; TCRdb keeps only in-frame clonotypes and omits some of them. The table includes approximately 35,000 clones, roughly 94% detected once. The source was unsorted PBMCs, collected 5.1 years after starting antiretroviral therapy. The receptors were sampled from a woman aged 45 to 65 with HIV. Both conserved end residues are trimmed from each CDR3.

J: TRBJ2-3
V: TRBV7-2
length: 11
CDR3: ASSLDYTDTQY

J: TRBJ1-1
V: TRBV5-1
length: 15
CDR3: ASSPSGTGRRDTEAF

J: TRBJ2-7
V: TRBV7-7
length: 13
CDR3: ASSLSDSSVYEQY

J: TRBJ1-1
V: TRBV30
length: 11
CDR3: AWSVTDNTEAF

J: TRBJ1-1
V: TRBV4-1
length: 16
CDR3: ASSQDLPGQGTYTEAF

J: TRBJ1-1
V: TRBV2
length: 9
CDR3: ASSESTQAF

J: TRBJ2-2
V: TRBV9
length: 12
CDR3: ASSVDSLTGELF

J: TRBJ2-5
V: TRBV30
length: 11
CDR3: ACSQDGSETQY

J: TRBJ2-7
V: TRBV4-1
length: 14
CDR3: ASRPHRDSLSYEQY

J: TRBJ2-1
V: TRBV2
length: 12
CDR3: ASSDFGGNNEQF

J: TRBJ2-2
V: TRBV9
length: 14
CDR3: ASSPRAGGYTGELF

J: TRBJ1-5
V: TRBV19
length: 9
CDR3: ASGGLQPQH

J: TRBJ2-3
V: TRBV19
length: 13
CDR3: ASSLSGGGTDTQY

J: TRBJ2-2
V: TRBV5-1
length: 14
CDR3: ASSLLTGDYTGELF

J: TRBJ1-2
V: TRBV29-1
length: 13
CDR3: SVDRGQGQNYGYT

J: TRBJ2-7
V: TRBV7-9
length: 12
CDR3: ASSLMTDSYEQY

J: TRBJ2-1
V: TRBV4-2
length: 12
CDR3: ASNRGGSYNEQF

J: TRBJ1-4
V: TRBV5-1
length: 14
CDR3: ASSLGPYGVNEKLF

J: TRBJ2-7
V: TRBV27
length: 12
CDR3: ASMRAGGTYEQY

J: TRBJ2-7
V: TRBV6-1
length: 12
CDR3: ASSEDAGPYEQY

J: TRBJ2-1
V: TRBV7-8
length: 14
CDR3: ASSQPRNRVSNEQF

J: TRBJ2-5
V: TRBV2
length: 13
CDR3: ASSEVQGDAETQY

J: TRBJ2-7
V: TRBV30
length: 12
CDR3: AWTKQGQTYEQY

J: TRBJ1-1
V: TRBV29-1
length: 12
CDR3: SVGRGGPRTEAF

J: TRBJ2-3
V: TRBV30
length: 12
CDR3: AWSVDRASDTQY

J: TRBJ2-1
V: TRBV6-4
length: 11
CDR3: ASSDGGYNEQF

J: TRBJ2-3
V: TRBV7-2
length: 13
CDR3: ASRVSSGGPDTQY

J: TRBJ2-5
V: TRBV5-4
length: 13
CDR3: ASSLEGGGTETQY

J: TRBJ1-1
V: TRBV6-6
length: 12
CDR3: ASSYALPDTEAF

J: TRBJ1-5
V: TRBV6-5
length: 14
CDR3: ASSYSAEGSNQPQH

J: TRBJ1-3
V: TRBV12-5
length: 14
CDR3: ASALNRKSSGNTIY

J: TRBJ1-1
V: TRBV5-6
length: 13
CDR3: ASSLGGGMNTEAF

J: TRBJ1-2
V: TRBV6-5
length: 12
CDR3: ASSQGARSPGYT

J: TRBJ1-6
V: TRBV5-4
length: 15
CDR3: ASSRGRSSSYNSPLH

J: TRBJ1-1
V: TRBV25-1
length: 12
CDR3: ASRGTGEWTEAF

J: TRBJ2-1
V: TRBV6-4
length: 12
CDR3: ASSRDRGRDEQF

J: TRBJ1-2
V: TRBV5-1
length: 10
CDR3: ASGQGGYGYT

J: TRBJ1-2
V: TRBV10-3
length: 14
CDR3: AISQGQGEVGYGYT

J: TRBJ2-5
V: TRBV30
length: 12
CDR3: AWRGAGGQETQY

J: TRBJ1-1
V: TRBV7-8
length: 14
CDR3: ASSLNIGGMNTEAF

J: TRBJ1-3
V: TRBV9
length: 12
CDR3: ASSSVGSGNTIY

J: TRBJ1-1
V: TRBV9
length: 13
CDR3: ASSVDGQGNNQAF

J: TRBJ2-2
V: TRBV7-9
length: 13
CDR3: ASSPSAGVSGELF

J: TRBJ2-5
V: TRBV4-3
length: 13
CDR3: ASSPDQTGQETQY

J: TRBJ2-7
V: TRBV7-6
length: 12
CDR3: ASSLGDRGAEQY

J: TRBJ1-4
V: TRBV7-3
length: 12
CDR3: ASSLGGAGEKLF

J: TRBJ2-3
V: TRBV9
length: 13
CDR3: ASSVTGGVTDTQY

J: TRBJ1-3
V: TRBV19
length: 11
CDR3: ASSIDRGNTIY

J: TRBJ2-1
V: TRBV10-3
length: 10
CDR3: AIKRAVNEQF

J: TRBJ1-3
V: TRBV7-2
length: 12
CDR3: ASSLRTVGNTIY

J: TRBJ1-1
V: TRBV9
length: 14
CDR3: ASSVKTAPVNTEAF

J: TRBJ1-1
V: TRBV11-2
length: 12
CDR3: ASSLFPEGTEAF

J: TRBJ1-6
V: TRBV7-9
length: 13
CDR3: ASSRGQAINSPLH

J: TRBJ2-5
V: TRBV30
length: 13
CDR3: AWSDGGVRAETQY